The 19 T cell receptor beta chains reported below all come from one sample, sequenced in a study of blood T cell repertoires in COVID-19. Data came from immunoSEQ multiplex PCR; TCRdb stores just in-frame clones and leaves some out. Of about 300,000 clones in the sample, 85% to 90% were seen once. The specimen was peripheral blood. These receptors all come from a middle-aged man with acute or convalescent COVID-19.

The V gene is TRBV19, the J gene TRBJ1-5; tentatively, D is TRBD1 (6 bases). CDR1 is LNHDA, CDR2 SQIVND, per germline (reference sequence). The CDR3 length is 13 residues. Trimming cost V 5 bases and J 5 bases, with 10 bases left between them. The CDR3 DNA reads TGTGCCAGTAGTCATAACAGGGATCAGCCCCAGCATTTT. Protein sequence: CASSHNRDQPQHF.

On this clone itself: The sample contains more than one DNA sequence encoding this CDR3. The chain couples TRBV11-2 to TRBJ2-7; TRBD2 aligns across 11 bases. The germline gives CDR1 SGHAT, CDR2 FQNNGV. The V segment lost 6 bases and the J segment 2 bases; nucleotides outside the gene matches: 6. The CDR3 runs 15 residues. The CDR3 DNA follows: TGTGCCAGCAGTCTCCTAGCGGGGGGCCCCTACGAGCAGTACTTC. Amino acid sequence: CASSLLAGGPYEQYF.

The CDR3 reads CASSHLAGGRDTQYF. Written as DNA, the CDR3 is TGTGCCAGCAGCCACCTAGCGGGGGGGCGTGATACGCAGTATTTT. The chain carries TRBV3-1 (or the pseudogene TRBV3-2) and TRBJ2-3; 12 bases fit TRBD2. CDR3 length: 15 residues. Germline V gene data show CDR1 as LGHDT and CDR2 as YNNKEL (reference sequence). Trimming removed 3 bases from V and 6 bases from J; junction bases left unmatched: 4.

The J gene is TRBJ1-2, the V gene TRBV30; D call uncertain. Trimming stripped 5 bases from V and 5 bases from J, with 21 bases between. This CDR3 is 15 amino acids long. Germline CDR1 is GTSNPN and CDR2 is SVGIG (reference sequence). CDR3 amino acids: CAWWSPPAMEYGYTF. The CDR3 nucleotides read TGTGCCTGGTGGTCCCCACCGGCGATGGAGTATGGCTACACCTTC.

The J gene is TRBJ2-7, the V gene TRBV5-5, with a weak D call TRBD1 (5 bases). The CDR3 length is 13 residues. Germline V gene data show CDR1 as SGHKS and CDR2 as YYEKEE (reference sequence). Trimming removed 3 bases from V and 6 bases from J, with 13 bases in between. DNA for the CDR3: TGTGCCAGCAGCTGGGGCTTAGGCGCCGAGCAGTACTTC. Its protein product is CASSWGLGAEQYF.

V is TRBV7-6 and J is TRBJ1-3; 8 bases line up with TRBD1. CDR3 length: 17 amino acids. Germline V gene sequence: CDR1 SGHVS, CDR2 FNYEAQ. The V gene end was trimmed by 5 bases and the J gene end by 0 bases; junction bases not matched to a gene: 9. CDR3 residues: CASSLMGTGGSGNTIYF. Here the CDR3 DNA reads TGTGCCAGCAGCCTAATGGGGACAGGAGGCTCTGGAAACACCATATATTTT. Combining the CDR3 with reference TRBV7-6 and TRBJ1-3 gives the whole variable domain GAGVSQSPRYKVTKRGQDVALRCDPISGHVSLYWYRQALGQGPEFLTYFNYEAQQDKSGLPNDRFSAERPEGSISTLTIQRTEQRDSAMYRCASSLMGTGGSGNTIYFGEGSWLTVV.

The rearrangement joins TRBV11-2 to TRBJ1-2; possible D gene TRBD1, 6 bases. V shed 5 bases and J shed 2 bases, with 15 bases lying between them. Germline CDR1 reads SGHAT; CDR2 reads FQNNGV. The CDR3 has 15 amino acids. CDR3 residues: CASSHRTVINYGYTF. The CDR3 coding sequence is TGTGCCAGCAGCCACCGGACAGTTATAAACTATGGCTACACCTTC.

This chain links TRBV6-5 with TRBJ1-2, with a weak D call TRBD1 (5 bases). The CDR3 totals 16 residues. Germline V lookup: CDR1 MNHEY, CDR2 SVGAGI. The germline V and J ends were trimmed by 6 bases and 6 bases, with 23 bases remaining between them. CDR3 region: CASSYGPGLQADGYTF. CDR3 DNA sequence: TGTGCCAGCAGCTACGGCCCGGGACTCCAGGCAGATGGCTACACCTTC.

The chain joins TRBV6-1 to TRBJ1-5; D might be TRBD1 (5 bases). CDR3 length equals 17 residues. From germline, CDR1 is MNHNS and CDR2 SASEGT. Trimming shortened V by 4 bases and J by 4 bases, and 20 bases separated the two germline ends. CDR3 protein: CASSGGPGGGVNQPQHF. The DNA of the CDR3 is TGTGCCAGCAGTGGGGGCCCCGGGGGAGGAGTAAATCAGCCCCAGCATTTT.

This clone has only a few counts. The gene calls are TRBV2 and TRBJ1-5; TRBD1 might be the D (5 bases). Germline CDR1 and CDR2: SNHLY and FYNNEI. V lost 5 bases, J lost 5 bases, and 10 bases lay in between. The CDR3 extends over 13 amino acids. CDR3 in DNA: TGTGCCAGCAGTCGGGGGAGGGATCAGCCCCAGCATTTT. The encoded protein is CASSRGRDQPQHF.

As DNA, the CDR3 is TGTGCCAGCACCAGAAGGCAGGAGGCTGAAGCTTTCTTT. Residues: CASTRRQEAEAFF. The chain combines TRBV7-2 with TRBJ1-1; unclear D gene. V was pared by 7 bases and J by 6 bases, with 15 bases between. The length of the CDR3 is 13 residues. CDR1 and CDR2 from the germline V gene are SGHTA and FQGNSA.

This clone has a handful of counts. The chain has TRBV24-1 and TRBJ1-2; D might be TRBD1 (5 bases). Germline values: CDR1 KGHDR, CDR2 SFDVKD. The CDR3 is 12 amino acids. The V gene lost 3 bases and the J gene lost 7 bases, with 8 bases spanning the gap. CDR3 in DNA: TGTGCCACCAGTGATGGGGCGGCTGGCTACACCTTC. This gives the protein CATSDGAAGYTF.

The rearrangement links TRBV30 to TRBJ1-1; perhaps TRBD1 as D (5 bases). The CDR3 is made up of 13 amino acids. V lost 3 bases and J 5 bases, leaving 13 bases between the germline ends. The germline gives CDR1 GTSNPN, CDR2 SVGIG (reference sequence). CDR3 sequence reads: CAWSAGVKTEAFF. The DNA for the CDR3 is TGTGCCTGGAGCGCGGGGGTCAAGACTGAAGCTTTCTTT. The whole variable domain, remainder taken from reference TRBV30 and TRBJ1-1, is SQTIHQWPATLVQPVGSPLSLECTVEGTSNPNLYWYRQAAGRGLQLLFYSVGIGQISSEVPQNLSASRPQDRQFILSSKKLLLSDSGFYLCAWSAGVKTEAFFGQGTRLTVV.

This clone was recorded only once. V gene TRBV29-1 combines with J gene TRBJ1-2; D is perhaps TRBD1 (6 bases). Germline assignment: CDR1 SQVTM and CDR2 ANQGSEA. This CDR3 region has 14 residues. V dropped 8 bases and J dropped 2 bases, with 18 bases sitting between them. This CDR3 is CSHGHGQTNYGYTF. For the CDR3, the DNA is TGCAGCCATGGTCATGGACAGACAAACTATGGCTACACCTTC. The full variable domain, rest sourced from reference TRBV29-1 and TRBJ1-2, is SAVISQKPSRDICQRGTSLTIQCQVDSQVTMMFWYRQQPGQSLTLIATANQGSEATYESGFVIDKFPISRPNLTFSTLTVSNMSPEDSSIYLCSHGHGQTNYGYTFGSGTRLTVV.

The chain has TRBV7-7 and TRBJ1-5, with D possibly TRBD1 on 5 matching bases. Trimming removed 3 bases at V and 0 bases at J, with 15 bases between. The germline gives CDR1 SSHAT, CDR2 FNYEAQ (reference sequence). This CDR3 spans 17 amino acids. CDR3: CASSFMQGVYSNQPQHF. The CDR3 DNA sequence: TGTGCCAGCAGCTTTATGCAGGGTGTTTATAGCAATCAGCCCCAGCATTTT. Combining the CDR3 with reference TRBV7-7 and TRBJ1-5 gives the whole variable domain GAGVSQSPRYKVTKRGQDVTLRCDPISSHATLYWYQQALGQGPEFLTYFNYEAQPDKSGLPSDRFSAERPEGSISTLTIQRTEQRDSAMYRCASSFMQGVYSNQPQHFGDGTRLSIL.

This clone was seen a few times. The chain combines TRBV11-1 with TRBJ2-7, with D possibly being TRBD1 (5 bases). The CDR3 is 13 amino acids. V was shortened by 1 base and J by 1 base, with 5 bases between the two germline ends. Germline V gene lookup returns CDR1 SGHAT and CDR2 FQDESV (reference sequence). The CDR3 loop reads CASSLGQSYEQYF. As DNA, the CDR3 is TGTGCCAGCAGCTTAGGACAGTCCTACGAGCAGTACTTC.

This clone turned up a few times. The V and J genes are TRBV20-1 and TRBJ2-1; D not resolved. The V gene's germline CDR1 is DFQATT and CDR2 SNEGSKA (reference sequence). The V end was cut by 6 bases, the J end by 4 bases, with 7 bases between. CDR3 length: 11 residues. The CDR3 region is CSAGFYNEQFF. The DNA for the CDR3 is TGCAGTGCGGGCTTTTACAATGAGCAGTTCTTC.

This clone was observed a few times. This chain connects TRBV11-3 to TRBJ1-1; maybe TRBD1 (5 bases). Germline CDR1 is SGHNT and CDR2 is YENEEA. Trimming stripped 6 bases from V and 1 base from J, with 12 bases between. The CDR3 contains 14 residues. The CDR3 nucleotides are TGTGCCAGCAGTCCCGACAGCACGAACACTGAAGCTTTCTTT. Amino acid sequence: CASSPDSTNTEAFF. The full variable domain, completed using reference TRBV11-3 and TRBJ1-1, is EAGVVQSPRYKIIEKKQPVAFWCNPISGHNTLYWYLQNLGQGPELLIRYENEEAVDDSQLPKDRFSAERLKGVDSTLKIQPAELGDSAVYLCASSPDSTNTEAFFGQGTRLTVV.

The genes are TRBV9 and TRBJ2-3; D remains ambiguous. Per germline, CDR1 SGDLS and CDR2 YYNGEE. The CDR3 runs to 12 residues. Trimming took 0 bases from V and 3 from J, leaving 2 bases between them. Here the CDR3 reads CASSVVTDTQYF. The CDR3 coding sequence is TGTGCCAGCAGCGTAGTAACAGATACGCAGTATTTT.